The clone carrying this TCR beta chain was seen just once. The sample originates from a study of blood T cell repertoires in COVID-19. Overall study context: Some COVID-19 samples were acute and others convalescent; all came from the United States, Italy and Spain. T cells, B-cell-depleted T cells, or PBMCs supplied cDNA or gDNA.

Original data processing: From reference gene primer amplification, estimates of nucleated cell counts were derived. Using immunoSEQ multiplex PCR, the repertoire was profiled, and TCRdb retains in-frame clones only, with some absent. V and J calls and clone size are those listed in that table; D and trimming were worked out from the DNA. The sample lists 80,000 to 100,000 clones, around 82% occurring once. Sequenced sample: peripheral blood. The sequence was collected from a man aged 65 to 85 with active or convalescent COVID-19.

The CDR3 spells CASSFGLRGSGDEQFF. In DNA form, the CDR3 reads TGTGCCAGCAGCTTTGGGCTTAGGGGTAGCGGAGATGAGCAGTTCTTC. The chain has TRBV7-3 and TRBJ2-1, with TRBD2 as a possible D gene (6 bases). The ends were cut back, 3 bases at V and 8 bases at J, with 20 bases in the middle. Germline V gene lookup returns CDR1 SGHTA and CDR2 FQGTGA. CDR3 length equals 16 residues. Full variable domain (outside the CDR3, taken from reference TRBV7-3 and TRBJ2-1): GAGVSQTPSNKVTEKGKYVELRCDPISGHTALYWYRQSLGQGPEFLIYFQGTGAADDSGLPNDRFFAVRPEGSVSTLKIQRTERGDSAVYLCASSFGLRGSGDEQFFGPGTRLTVL.